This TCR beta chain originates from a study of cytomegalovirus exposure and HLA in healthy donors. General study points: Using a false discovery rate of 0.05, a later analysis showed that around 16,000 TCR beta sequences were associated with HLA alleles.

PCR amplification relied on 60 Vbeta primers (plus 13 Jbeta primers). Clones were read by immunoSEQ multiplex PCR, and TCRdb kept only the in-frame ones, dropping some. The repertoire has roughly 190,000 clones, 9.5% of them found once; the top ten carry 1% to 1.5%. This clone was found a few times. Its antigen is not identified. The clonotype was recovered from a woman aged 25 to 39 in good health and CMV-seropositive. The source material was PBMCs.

CDR3 DNA: TGCTCCGCTTTATTAGAAAGGGGGCTAGGCTATGGCTACACCTTC. Its protein product is CSALLERGLGYGYTF. This rearrangement joins TRBV29-1 to TRBJ1-2, with 7 nucleotides matching TRBD1. This CDR3 region has 15 residues. The germline V gene encodes CDR1 SQVTM and CDR2 ANQGSEA. Combining the CDR3 with reference TRBV29-1 and TRBJ1-2 gives the whole variable domain SAVISQKPSRDICQRGTSLTIQCQVDSQVTMMFWYRQQPGQSLTLIATANQGSEATYESGFVIDKFPISRPNLTFSTLTVSNMSPEDSSIYLCSALLERGLGYGYTFGSGTRLTVV.